A selection of T cell receptor beta chains follows, all from one sample in a study of TIL therapy for anti-PD-1-resistant metastatic lung cancer. Only in-frame clones appear in the TCRdb table, and some are missing; sequencing was by immunoSEQ multiplex PCR. The data show under 2,500 clones, about 73% seen once. The sequencing here drew on tumor tissue, taken at baseline. The receptors were gathered from a person between 25 and 80 years old with non-small cell lung cancer. Some clones in this sample may be carry-over from other donors' samples. The CDR3 runs from the conserved cysteine through the conserved F or W. A D gene is named only where the DNA matches it firmly. Where a row states a size, it is once, few, many or the class of an expanded clone; other rows omit it.

CDR3: CASRGWTSYGYTF
DNA: TGTGCCAGCAGGGGCTGGACCTCCTATGGCTACACCTTC
J: TRBJ1-2
D: .
V: TRBV2
size: .

CDR3: CASSSPAGPLDKFF
DNA: TGTGCCAGCAGCTCCCCCGCGGGCCCTTTGGACAAGTTCTTC
J: TRBJ2-1
D: .
V: TRBV5-6
size: once

CDR3: CASSLYLGSQETQYF
DNA: TGTGCCAGCAGCTTATATTTAGGGAGCCAAGAGACCCAGTACTTC
J: TRBJ2-5
D: .
V: TRBV7-8
size: .

CDR3: CASSEEQQGAIYEQFF
DNA: TGTGCCAGCAGTGAAGAGCAGCAGGGGGCTATCTATGAGCAGTTCTTC
J: TRBJ2-1
D: TRBD1
V: TRBV6-1
size: .

CDR3: CASFTGGTGGTGELFF
DNA: TGTGCCAGCTTCACAGGGGGGACAGGGGGCACCGGGGAGCTGTTTTTT
J: TRBJ2-2
D: TRBD1
V: TRBV27
size: .

CDR3: CASSEGTRGNTIYF
DNA: TGCGCCAGCAGTGAAGGCACCAGAGGAAACACCATATATTTT
J: TRBJ1-3
D: .
V: TRBV10-1
size: .

CDR3: CASSEVGTGGTGELFF
DNA: TGTGCCAGCAGTGAAGTAGGGACAGGGGGGACCGGGGAGCTGTTTTTT
J: TRBJ2-2
D: TRBD1
V: TRBV6-1
size: .

CDR3: CASSHIKPGTAAYEQYF
DNA: TGTGCCAGCAGCCACATCAAACCCGGGACCGCAGCATACGAGCAGTACTTC
J: TRBJ2-7
D: .
V: TRBV5-4
size: few

CDR3: CASSGLLGEQYF
DNA: TGTGCCAGCTCGGGGCTCCTAGGAGAGCAGTACTTC
J: TRBJ2-7
D: .
V: TRBV4-2
size: few

CDR3: CSARETSGQYF
DNA: TGCAGTGCAAGGGAGACTAGCGGGCAGTATTTT
J: TRBJ2-3
D: TRBD2
V: TRBV20-1
size: few

CDR3: CASSPRQGGNTEAFF
DNA: TGTGCCAGCAGCCCTAGACAGGGTGGAAACACTGAAGCTTTCTTT
J: TRBJ1-1
D: TRBD1
V: TRBV7-3
size: .

CDR3: CASSLGTSNEQFF
DNA: TGTGCCAGCAGCCTCGGGACTAGCAATGAGCAGTTCTTC
J: TRBJ2-1
D: TRBD2
V: TRBV7-9
size: .

CDR3: CASSIRDRDTEAFF
DNA: TGTGCCAGCAGTATCCGGGACAGGGACACTGAAGCTTTCTTT
J: TRBJ1-1
D: TRBD1
V: TRBV27
size: few

CDR3: CASSLPTLSGTGELFF
DNA: TGTGCCAGCAGCCTACCCACATTGTCGGGGACCGGGGAGCTGTTTTTT
J: TRBJ2-2
D: .
V: TRBV7-2
size: .

CDR3: CASSFRDRGTGELFF
DNA: TGTGCCAGCAGCTTCCGCGACCGGGGCACCGGGGAGCTGTTTTTT
J: TRBJ2-2
D: .
V: TRBV11-2
size: .

CDR3: CASSTPRNEQFF
DNA: TGTGCCAGCAGCACCCCCCGCAATGAGCAGTTCTTC
J: TRBJ2-1
D: .
V: TRBV9
size: .

CDR3: CASSVMGGETQYF
DNA: TGTGCCAGCAGTGTTATGGGAGGTGAGACCCAGTACTTC
J: TRBJ2-5
D: .
V: TRBV5-6
size: .

CDR3: CASSVVAGGYGNTEAFF
DNA: TGTGCCAGCAGCGTAGTGGCAGGGGGCTACGGGAACACTGAAGCTTTCTTT
J: TRBJ1-1
D: TRBD1
V: TRBV9
size: .

CDR3: CASSLAPSDWADTQYF
DNA: TGTGCCAGCAGCTTAGCCCCCTCGGACTGGGCAGATACGCAGTATTTT
J: TRBJ2-3
D: .
V: TRBV7-9
size: .

CDR3: CASSPRPRQETQYF
DNA: TGTGCCAGCAGCCCTCGGCCCCGTCAAGAGACCCAGTACTTC
J: TRBJ2-5
D: .
V: TRBV7-2
size: few

CDR3: CASSVGDGLYGYTF
DNA: TGTGCCAGCAGCGTAGGGGACGGTCTTTATGGCTACACCTTC
J: TRBJ1-2
D: .
V: TRBV9
size: .

CDR3: CAISDLGQTGELFF
DNA: TGTGCCATCAGTGACCTCGGACAGACCGGGGAGCTGTTTTTT
J: TRBJ2-2
D: .
V: TRBV10-3
size: few

CDR3: CTSSQDQGDRVIWKNNEQFF
DNA: TGCACCAGCAGCCAAGATCAGGGGGACAGGGTAATATGGAAAAACAATGAGCAGTTCTTC
J: TRBJ2-1
D: .
V: TRBV1
size: few

CDR3: CASSHLGQGADGYTF
DNA: TGCGCCAGCAGCCACCTAGGACAGGGGGCGGACGGCTACACCTTC
J: TRBJ1-2
D: TRBD1
V: TRBV4-1
size: .

CDR3: CASSYSGGPTNEKLFF
DNA: TGTGCCAGCAGTTACTCGGGGGGACCCACTAATGAAAAACTGTTTTTT
J: TRBJ1-4
D: .
V: TRBV6-5
size: .

CDR3: CASSEARTGNSPLHF
DNA: TGTGCCAGCAGTGAAGCGCGGACGGGGAATTCACCCCTCCACTTT
J: TRBJ1-6
D: .
V: TRBV6-1
size: .

CDR3: CASSYVGGAEAFF
DNA: TGTGCCAGCAGTTACGTCGGGGGGGCTGAAGCTTTCTTT
J: TRBJ1-1
D: .
V: TRBV6-5
size: .

CDR3: CASAAGDYLTDTQYF
DNA: TGTGCCAGTGCAGCTGGGGACTACCTCACAGATACGCAGTATTTT
J: TRBJ2-3
D: TRBD2
V: TRBV19
size: .

CDR3: CASSFRDRGTGELFF
DNA: TGTGCCAGCAGCTTCCGCGACCGGGGCACCGGGGAGCTGTTTTTT
J: TRBJ2-2
D: .
V: TRBV11-3
size: large

CDR3: CASSESARGDNEQFF
DNA: TGCGCCAGCAGCGAATCGGCCCGGGGGGACAATGAGCAGTTCTTC
J: TRBJ2-1
D: TRBD2
V: TRBV5-1
size: .